Following are 3 T cell receptor beta chains from one sample sequenced in a study of T-cell memory formation after mild COVID-19. TCRdb redid the calling of the 5' RACE reads with MiXCR, one entry per CDR3 protein. The data contain about half a million distinct CDR3 sequences, roughly 18% of them singletons. What was sequenced was PBMCs or a T cell subset sorted from them (not recorded which). The source of these receptors is an adult woman who had mild COVID-19 (a few samples of this study predate the infection). Cell type and time point are not known.

This rearrangement joins TRBV24-1 to TRBJ2-3; D unresolved. The CDR3 sequence is 13 residues long. Trimming removed 6 bases from V and 4 bases from J, with 10 bases in between. CDR1 and CDR2 (germline): KGHDR, SFDVKD. The DNA of the CDR3 is TGTGCCACCAGTTCCCGGCCCTCAGATACGCAGTATTTT. Translating it yields CATSSRPSDTQYF.

The CDR3 nucleotides are TGTGCCAGCATTAGCGGGAGGGGTACCGGGGAGCTGTTTTTT. Its translation: CASISGRGTGELFF. J is TRBJ2-2 and V is TRBV11-3; TRBD2 agrees at 11 bases. After removal of 7 bases from V and 5 bases from J, the junction contained 3 bases not matched to a gene. The length of the CDR3 is 14 residues. CDR1 is SGHNT and CDR2 is YENEEA in the germline V gene.

The rearrangement links TRBV6-2 or TRBV6-3 to TRBJ1-1; tentative D call: TRBD1 (6 bases). CDR1 is MNHEY, CDR2 SVGEGT, per germline. The CDR3 runs 13 residues. The germline V and J ends were trimmed by 7 bases and 4 bases, with 13 bases remaining between them. The CDR3 sequence is CASNLQGSTEAFF. In nucleotides, the CDR3 is TGTGCCAGCAATCTACAGGGATCCACTGAAGCTTTCTTT.